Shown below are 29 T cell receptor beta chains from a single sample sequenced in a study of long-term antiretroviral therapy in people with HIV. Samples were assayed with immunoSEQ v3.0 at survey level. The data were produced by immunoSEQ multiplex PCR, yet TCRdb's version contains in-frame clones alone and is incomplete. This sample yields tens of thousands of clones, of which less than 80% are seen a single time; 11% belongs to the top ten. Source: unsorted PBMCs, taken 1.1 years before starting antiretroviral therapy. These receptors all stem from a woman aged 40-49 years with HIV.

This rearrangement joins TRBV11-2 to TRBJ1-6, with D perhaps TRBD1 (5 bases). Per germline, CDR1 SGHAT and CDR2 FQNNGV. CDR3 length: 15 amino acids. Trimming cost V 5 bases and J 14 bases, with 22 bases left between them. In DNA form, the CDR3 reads TGTGCCAGCAGCCTTTTGGACCATGGGGCTTACACCCTCCACTTT. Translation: CASSLLDHGAYTLHF. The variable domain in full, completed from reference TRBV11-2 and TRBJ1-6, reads EAGVAQSPRYKIIEKRQSVAFWCNPISGHATLYWYQQILGQGPKLLIQFQNNGVVDDSQLPKDRFSAERLKGVDSTLKIQPAKLEDSAVYLCASSLLDHGAYTLHFGNGTRLTVT.

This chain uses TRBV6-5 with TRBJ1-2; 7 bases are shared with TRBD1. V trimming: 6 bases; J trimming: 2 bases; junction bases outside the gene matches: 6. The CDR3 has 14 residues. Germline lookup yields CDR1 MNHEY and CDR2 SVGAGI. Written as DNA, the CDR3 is TGTGCCAGCAGACCGACAGGGCACAACTATGGCTACACCTTC. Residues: CASRPTGHNYGYTF.

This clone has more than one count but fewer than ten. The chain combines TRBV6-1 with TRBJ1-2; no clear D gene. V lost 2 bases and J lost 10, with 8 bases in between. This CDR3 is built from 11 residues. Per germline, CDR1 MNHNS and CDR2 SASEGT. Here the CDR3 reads CASSESGIYTF. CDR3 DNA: TGTGCCAGCAGTGAATCGGGGATCTACACCTTC.

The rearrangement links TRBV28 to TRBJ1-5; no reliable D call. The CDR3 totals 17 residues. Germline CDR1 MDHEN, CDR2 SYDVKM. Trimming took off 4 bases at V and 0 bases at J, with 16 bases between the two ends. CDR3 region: CASSSAADGYSNQPQHF. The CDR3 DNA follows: TGTGCCAGCAGTTCCGCAGCGGACGGATATAGCAATCAGCCCCAGCATTTT.

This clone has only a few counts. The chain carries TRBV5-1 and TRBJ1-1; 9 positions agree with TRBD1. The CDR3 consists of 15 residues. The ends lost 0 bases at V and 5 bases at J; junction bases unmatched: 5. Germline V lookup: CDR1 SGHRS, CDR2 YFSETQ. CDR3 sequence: CASSLGDREGTEAFF. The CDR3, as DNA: TGCGCCAGCAGCTTGGGGGACAGGGAAGGGACTGAAGCTTTCTTT.

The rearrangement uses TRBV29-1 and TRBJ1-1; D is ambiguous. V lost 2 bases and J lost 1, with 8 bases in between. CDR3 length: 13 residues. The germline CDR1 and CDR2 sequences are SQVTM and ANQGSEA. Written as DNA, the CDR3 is TGCAGCGTTGAACCGGCCTCGAACACTGAAGCTTTCTTT. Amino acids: CSVEPASNTEAFF. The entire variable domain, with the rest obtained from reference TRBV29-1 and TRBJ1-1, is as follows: SAVISQKPSRDICQRGTSLTIQCQVDSQVTMMFWYRQQPGQSLTLIATANQGSEATYESGFVIDKFPISRPNLTFSTLTVSNMSPEDSSIYLCSVEPASNTEAFFGQGTRLTVV.

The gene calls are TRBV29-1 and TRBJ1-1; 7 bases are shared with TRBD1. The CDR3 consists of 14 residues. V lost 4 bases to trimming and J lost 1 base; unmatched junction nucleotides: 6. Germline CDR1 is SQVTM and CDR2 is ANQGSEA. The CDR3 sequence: CSVVRDRQNTEAFF. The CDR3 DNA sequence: TGCAGCGTTGTAAGGGACAGACAGAACACTGAAGCTTTCTTT.

In DNA form, the CDR3 reads TGCGCCAGCATCCTACAGGGTATTCTCTACGAGCAGTACTTC. Its translation is CASILQGILYEQYF. The rearrangement uses TRBV23-1 and TRBJ2-7, with a weak D call TRBD1 (6 bases). TRBV23-1 qualifies as an ORF whose function is uncertain. Trimming cost V 7 bases and J 3 bases, with 16 bases left between them. This CDR3 contains 14 residues.

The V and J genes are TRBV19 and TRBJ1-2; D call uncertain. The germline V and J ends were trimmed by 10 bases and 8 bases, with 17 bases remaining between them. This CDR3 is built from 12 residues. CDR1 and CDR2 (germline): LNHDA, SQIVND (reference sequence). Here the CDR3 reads CATQAGIEGYTF. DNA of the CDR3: TGTGCCACCCAGGCCGGGATCGAGGGCTACACCTTC.

DNA of the CDR3: TGTGCCAGCGGACAGGCAGCTTCACCCCTCCACTTT. Its protein product is CASGQAASPLHF. The chain links TRBV2 to TRBJ1-6; 7 positions match TRBD1. The CDR3 totals 12 residues. Germline V gene data show CDR1 as SNHLY and CDR2 as FYNNEI. V dropped 8 bases and J dropped 9; count of bases not matched to a gene: 4.

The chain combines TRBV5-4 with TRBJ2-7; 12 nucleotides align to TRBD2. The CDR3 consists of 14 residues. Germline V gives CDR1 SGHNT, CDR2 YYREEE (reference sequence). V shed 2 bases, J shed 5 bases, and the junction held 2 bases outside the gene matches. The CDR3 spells CASSFLAGGNEQYF. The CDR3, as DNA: TGTGCCAGCAGCTTTCTAGCGGGAGGGAACGAGCAGTACTTC.

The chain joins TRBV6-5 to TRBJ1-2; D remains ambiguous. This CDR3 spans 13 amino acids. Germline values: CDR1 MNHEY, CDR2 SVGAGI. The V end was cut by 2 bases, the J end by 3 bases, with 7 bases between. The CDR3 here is CASSYGPDYGYTF. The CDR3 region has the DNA TGTGCCAGCAGTTACGGGCCGGACTATGGCTACACCTTC.

The CDR3 reads CASSSGGGGLEQYF. CDR3 DNA: TGTGCCAGCAGCTCGGGAGGGGGCGGATTGGAGCAGTACTTC. This sequence joins TRBV5-5 and TRBJ2-7; TRBD2 might be the D (8 bases). V shed 3 bases and J shed 7 bases, with 17 bases lying between them. CDR3 length equals 14 residues. Germline values: CDR1 SGHKS, CDR2 YYEKEE (reference sequence).

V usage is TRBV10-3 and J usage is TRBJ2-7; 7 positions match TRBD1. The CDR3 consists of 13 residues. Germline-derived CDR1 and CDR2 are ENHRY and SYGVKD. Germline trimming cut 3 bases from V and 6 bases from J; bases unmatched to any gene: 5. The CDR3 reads CAISDPDRSEQYF. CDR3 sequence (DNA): TGTGCCATCAGTGACCCGGACAGGTCCGAGCAGTACTTC.

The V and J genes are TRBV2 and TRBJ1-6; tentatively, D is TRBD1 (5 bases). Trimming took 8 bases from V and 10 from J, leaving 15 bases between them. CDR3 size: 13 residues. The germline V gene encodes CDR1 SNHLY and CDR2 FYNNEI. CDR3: CASCLGVESPLHF. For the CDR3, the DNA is TGTGCCAGCTGCTTGGGGGTAGAGTCACCCCTCCACTTT.

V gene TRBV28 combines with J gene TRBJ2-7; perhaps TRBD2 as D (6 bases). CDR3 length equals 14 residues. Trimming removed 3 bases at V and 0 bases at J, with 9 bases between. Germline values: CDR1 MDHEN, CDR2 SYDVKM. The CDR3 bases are TGTGCCAGCAGTTTTGCTAGCGACTCCTACGAGCAGTACTTC. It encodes CASSFASDSYEQYF.

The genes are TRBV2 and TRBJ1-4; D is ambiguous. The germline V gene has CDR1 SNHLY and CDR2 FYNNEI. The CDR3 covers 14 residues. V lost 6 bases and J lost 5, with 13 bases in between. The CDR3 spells CASSERPRNEKLFF. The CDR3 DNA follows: TGTGCCAGCAGCGAGCGGCCGAGGAATGAAAAACTGTTTTTT.

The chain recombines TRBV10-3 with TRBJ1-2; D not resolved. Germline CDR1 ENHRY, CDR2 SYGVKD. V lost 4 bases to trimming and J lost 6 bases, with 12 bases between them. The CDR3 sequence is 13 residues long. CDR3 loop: CAISGELVNGYTF. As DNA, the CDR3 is TGTGCCATCAGTGGGGAGCTCGTAAATGGCTACACCTTC.

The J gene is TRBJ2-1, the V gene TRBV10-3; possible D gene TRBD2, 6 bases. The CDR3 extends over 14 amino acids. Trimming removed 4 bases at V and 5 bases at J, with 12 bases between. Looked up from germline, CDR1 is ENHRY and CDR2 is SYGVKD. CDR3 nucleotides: TGTGCCATCAGTGGTTCTAGCGAGAACAATGAGCAGTTCTTC. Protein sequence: CAISGSSENNEQFF.

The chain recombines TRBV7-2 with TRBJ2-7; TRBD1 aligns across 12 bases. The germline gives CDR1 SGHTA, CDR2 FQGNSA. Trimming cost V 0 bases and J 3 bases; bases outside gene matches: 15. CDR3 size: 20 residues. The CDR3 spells CASSLASPFSGTGGFYEQYF. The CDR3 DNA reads TGTGCCAGCAGCTTAGCGTCACCTTTCTCGGGGACAGGGGGCTTCTACGAGCAGTACTTC.

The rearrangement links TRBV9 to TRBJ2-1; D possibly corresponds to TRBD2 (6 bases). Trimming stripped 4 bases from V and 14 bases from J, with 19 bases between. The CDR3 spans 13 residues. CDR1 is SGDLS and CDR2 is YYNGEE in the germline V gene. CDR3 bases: TGTGCCAGCAGCCTCCAGTGGGCGGGGAACAAGTTCTTC. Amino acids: CASSLQWAGNKFF.

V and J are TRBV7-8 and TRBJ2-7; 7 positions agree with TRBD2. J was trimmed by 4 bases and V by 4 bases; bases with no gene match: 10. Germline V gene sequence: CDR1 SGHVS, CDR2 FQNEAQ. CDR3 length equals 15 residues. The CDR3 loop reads CASSSDGTTGYEQYF. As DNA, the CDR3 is TGTGCCAGCAGCTCGGACGGGACTACGGGGTACGAGCAGTACTTC.

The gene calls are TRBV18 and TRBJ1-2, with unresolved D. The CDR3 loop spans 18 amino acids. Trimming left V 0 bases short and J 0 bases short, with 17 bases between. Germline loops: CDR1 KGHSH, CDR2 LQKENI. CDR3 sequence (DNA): TGTGCCAGCTCACCACCGGATTATGACGCCGAAACTAACTATGGCTACACCTTC. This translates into CASSPPDYDAETNYGYTF.

CDR3 region: CASKARDRGEEKLFF. CDR3 nucleotides: TGTGCCAGCAAGGCTCGGGACAGGGGAGAGGAAAAACTGTTTTTT. The gene calls are TRBV6-6 and TRBJ1-4; 10 nucleotides align to TRBD1. The J segment lost 8 bases and the V segment lost 7 bases, leaving 10 bases of the junction unmatched. The germline V gene encodes CDR1 MNHNY and CDR2 SVGAGI (reference sequence). The CDR3 runs to 15 residues.

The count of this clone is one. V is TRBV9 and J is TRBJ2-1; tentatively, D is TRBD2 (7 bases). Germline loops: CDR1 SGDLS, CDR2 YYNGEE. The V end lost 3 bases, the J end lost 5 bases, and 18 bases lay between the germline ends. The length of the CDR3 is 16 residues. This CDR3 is CASSAHGGGFNNEQFF. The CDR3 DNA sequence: TGTGCCAGCAGCGCCCATGGCGGGGGCTTCAACAATGAGCAGTTCTTC.

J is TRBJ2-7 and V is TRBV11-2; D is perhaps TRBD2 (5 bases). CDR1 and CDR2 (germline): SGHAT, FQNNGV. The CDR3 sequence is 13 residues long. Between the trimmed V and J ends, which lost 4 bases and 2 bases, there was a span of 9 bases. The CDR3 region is CASSYEGTYEQYF. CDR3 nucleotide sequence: TGTGCCAGCAGCTATGAGGGAACCTACGAGCAGTACTTC.

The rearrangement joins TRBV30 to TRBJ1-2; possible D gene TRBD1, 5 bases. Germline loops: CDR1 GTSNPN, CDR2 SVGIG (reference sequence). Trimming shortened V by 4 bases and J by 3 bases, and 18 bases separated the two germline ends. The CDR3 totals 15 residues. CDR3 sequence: CAWNVPRGYDYGYTF. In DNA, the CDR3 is TGTGCCTGGAACGTTCCGCGGGGGTACGACTATGGCTACACCTTC.

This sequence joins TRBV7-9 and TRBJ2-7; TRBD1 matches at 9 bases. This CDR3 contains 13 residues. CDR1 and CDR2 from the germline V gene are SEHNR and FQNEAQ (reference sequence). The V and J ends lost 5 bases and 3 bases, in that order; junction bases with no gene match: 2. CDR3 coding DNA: TGTGCCAGCAGCCGACAGGGGGGCTACGAGCAGTACTTC. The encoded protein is CASSRQGGYEQYF. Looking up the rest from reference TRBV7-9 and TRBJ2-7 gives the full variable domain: DTGVSQNPRHKITKRGQNVTFRCDPISEHNRLYWYRQTLGQGPEFLTYFQNEAQLEKSRLLSDRFSAERPKGSFSTLEIQRTEQGDSAMYLCASSRQGGYEQYFGPGTRLTVT.

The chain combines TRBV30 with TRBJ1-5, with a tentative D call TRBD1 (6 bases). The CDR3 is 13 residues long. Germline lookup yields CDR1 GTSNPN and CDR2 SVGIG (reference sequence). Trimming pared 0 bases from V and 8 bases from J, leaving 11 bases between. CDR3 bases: TGTGCCTGGAGTGTGGGGGGCTGGAAGCCCCAGCATTTT. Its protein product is CAWSVGGWKPQHF.